This T cell receptor (beta chain) was recorded in a study of T-cell memory formation after mild COVID-19. Study-wide results and caveats: Contracting CD4+ clones were located mainly in CM and EM, and CD8+ clones in EMRA.

The CDR3 runs to 16 residues. V lost 3 bases, J lost 3 bases, and 9 bases stayed unmatched. Sample barcodes and UMIs were carried by the TCR alpha and TCR beta cDNA libraries that 5'RACE generated with constant-segment primers. TCRdb called the 5' RACE reads again in MiXCR, with one record for every CDR3 protein. The data show approximately 150,000 distinct CDR3 sequences, about 14% seen once. Details on this clonotype: Its target is not known.

Sequenced input: PBMCs or a T cell subset sorted from them (not recorded which). The chain is built from TRBV12-3 or TRBV12-4 and TRBJ2-5; TRBD1 aligns across 8 bases. The receptor was derived from an adult woman who had mild COVID-19 (a few samples of this study predate the infection). Cell type and time point are not known. CDR3 nucleotide sequence: TGTGCCAGCAGTTTTAACCGCCAGGGGGCTAAAGAGACCCAGTACTTC. Its protein is CASSFNRQGAKETQYF.